The 30 T cell receptor beta chains below come from one sample, sequenced in a study of blood T cells in healthy people across ages. The authors ran a second PCR of 7 to 11 cycles using a sample-barcoded 5' primer and a J-beta primer mix. TCRdb reprocessed the 5' RACE reads via MiXCR and lists one record per CDR3 protein. Among about 640,000 distinct CDR3 sequences, roughly three fifths were seen once, and the ten largest hold 30% to 40%. The sample comprised blood. These TCRs come from a man aged 55-75 years in good health.

The chain combines TRBV11-2 with TRBJ2-7; 7 bases are shared with TRBD1. The CDR3 is 13 residues long. The V segment lost 5 bases and the J segment 6 bases; nucleotides outside the gene matches: 7. Germline V gene data show CDR1 as SGHAT and CDR2 as FQNNGV. The DNA of the CDR3 is TGTGCCAGCAGCCCAAGACAGGGCAGCGAGCAGTACTTC. This translates into CASSPRQGSEQYF.

This sequence joins TRBV20-1 and TRBJ1-5; a weak D match, TRBD1 (5 bases). Germline values: CDR1 DFQATT, CDR2 SNEGSKA (reference sequence). V dropped 7 bases and J dropped 4 bases, with 11 bases sitting between them. This CDR3 is 12 amino acids long. The CDR3 spells CSGGDTNQPQHF. In DNA form, the CDR3 reads TGCAGTGGGGGCGATACTAATCAGCCCCAGCATTTT.

This clonotype has a handful of counts. The rearrangement links TRBV11-2 to TRBJ2-5; tentatively, D is TRBD2 (5 bases). V lost 2 bases, J lost 5 bases, and 15 bases lay in between. The CDR3 runs 15 residues. CDR1 SGHAT and CDR2 FQNNGV come from the germline V gene. CDR3 region: CASSLNTWPGETQYF. CDR3 sequence (DNA): TGTGCCAGCAGCTTAAATACATGGCCGGGGGAGACCCAGTACTTC.

The chain recombines TRBV5-1 with TRBJ2-1, with 7 positions matching TRBD2. Germline V lookup: CDR1 SGHRS, CDR2 YFSETQ. This CDR3 comprises 15 residues. The ends lost 0 bases at V and 5 bases at J; junction bases unmatched: 5. The DNA for the CDR3 is TGCGCCAGCAGCTTGGGCCTAGCGGCGAACAATGAGCAGTTCTTC. Its translation: CASSLGLAANNEQFF.

The rearrangement links TRBV5-6 to TRBJ1-2; the D is unclear. CDR1 is SGHDT and CDR2 is YYEEEE in the germline V gene. V lost 4 bases to trimming and J lost 7 bases, with 14 bases between them. The CDR3 covers 13 residues. CDR3 DNA: TGTGCCAGCAGCGTCCTTCTAAGAGGTGGCTACACCTTC. Amino acids: CASSVLLRGGYTF.

This chain uses TRBV7-6 with TRBJ1-2; D uncertain. CDR3 length: 13 amino acids. The germline gives CDR1 SGHVS, CDR2 FNYEAQ. Trimming stripped 5 bases from V and 5 bases from J, with 12 bases between. CDR3 coding DNA: TGTGCCAGCAGCCCCAGACAACCATATGGCTACACCTTC. Protein sequence: CASSPRQPYGYTF.

This chain links TRBV2 with TRBJ2-7, with TRBD1 as a possible D gene (5 bases). This CDR3 is built from 14 residues. Germline CDR1 reads SNHLY; CDR2 reads FYNNEI. V dropped 4 bases and J dropped 5 bases, with 15 bases sitting between them. The CDR3 sequence: CASSAQGAFNEQYF. CDR3 coding DNA: TGTGCCAGCAGTGCACAAGGGGCTTTCAACGAGCAGTACTTC.

The chain recombines TRBV6-2 or TRBV6-3 with TRBJ2-5; D may be TRBD1 (7 bases). Germline CDR1 reads MNHEY; CDR2 reads SVGEGT. V dropped 7 bases and J dropped 1 base, with 16 bases sitting between them. CDR3 length equals 15 residues. The CDR3 here is CASTVTGDSQETQYF. CDR3 DNA sequence: TGTGCCAGCACCGTTACGGGGGACAGCCAAGAGACCCAGTACTTC.

This clonotype was counted at least ten times. The V gene is TRBV20-1, the J gene TRBJ2-5; D is perhaps TRBD1 or TRBD2 (5 bases each). The CDR3 consists of 13 residues. Germline CDR1 and CDR2: DFQATT and SNEGSKA (reference sequence). V was shortened by 5 bases and J by 5 bases, with 15 bases between the two germline ends. CDR3 residues: CSAGGGAAETQYF. The CDR3 DNA reads TGCAGTGCTGGGGGTGGAGCCGCGGAGACCCAGTACTTC.

V gene TRBV4-2 combines with J gene TRBJ2-5; D might be TRBD2 (5 bases). V was cut by 0 bases and J by 11 bases, with 19 bases left in between. From germline, CDR1 is LGHNA and CDR2 YNFKEQ. The CDR3 is 15 amino acids. CDR3 region: CASSQESLAVDEQYF. For the CDR3, the DNA is TGTGCCAGCAGCCAAGAATCCCTAGCCGTCGATGAGCAGTACTTC.

The V call is TRBV3-1, the J call TRBJ2-7; D is undetermined. CDR1 is LGHDT and CDR2 is YNNKEL in the germline V gene (reference sequence). The CDR3 totals 18 residues. Trimming took 0 bases from V and 3 from J, leaving 21 bases between them. The CDR3 DNA follows: TGTGCCAGCAGCCAAGATCTTTTAGGCTCTCAATTCAACTACGAGCAGTACTTC. Its protein product is CASSQDLLGSQFNYEQYF.

V usage is TRBV15 and J usage is TRBJ2-5, with a weak D call TRBD2 (5 bases). Germline V lookup: CDR1 LNHNV, CDR2 YYDKDF (reference sequence). This CDR3 is built from 15 residues. The V and J ends lost 9 bases and 0 bases respectively, with 17 bases between them. CDR3 sequence reads: CATNPGKIDQETQYF. CDR3 in DNA: TGTGCCACTAACCCGGGGAAAATTGACCAAGAGACCCAGTACTTC.

This CDR3 is CASSSGGLAGGLETQYF. DNA for the CDR3: TGTGCCAGCAGCTCCGGCGGACTAGCGGGGGGGTTAGAGACCCAGTACTTC. The rearrangement links TRBV11-2 to TRBJ2-5, with TRBD2 identical over 15 bases. Trimming cost V 4 bases and J 4 bases; bases outside gene matches: 7. The CDR3 is made up of 17 amino acids. The germline V gene encodes CDR1 SGHAT and CDR2 FQNNGV.

This chain links TRBV6-6 with TRBJ2-7; 10 bases map to TRBD1. With 5 bases clipped from V and 6 bases from J, the junction kept 7 bases outside the gene matches. Germline V gene sequence: CDR1 MNHNY, CDR2 SVGAGI (reference sequence). CDR3 length equals 14 residues. CDR3 in amino acids: CASSPDRGRGEQYF. Written as DNA, the CDR3 is TGTGCCAGCAGTCCAGACAGGGGGCGCGGCGAGCAGTACTTC.

In this sample, this clonotype turned up a few times. The chain links TRBV2 to TRBJ1-5; D uncertain. Per germline, CDR1 SNHLY and CDR2 FYNNEI. Trimming left V 4 bases short and J 2 bases short, with 9 bases between. The CDR3 loop spans 14 amino acids. CDR3 amino acids: CASSGALGNQPQHF. In DNA, the CDR3 is TGTGCCAGCAGTGGGGCATTAGGCAATCAGCCCCAGCATTTT. The variable domain in full, completed from reference TRBV2 and TRBJ1-5, reads EPEVTQTPSHQVTQMGQEVILRCVPISNHLYFYWYRQILGQKVEFLVSFYNNEISEKSEIFDDQFSVERPDGSNFTLKIRSTKLEDSAMYFCASSGALGNQPQHFGDGTRLSIL.

The chain combines TRBV7-9 with TRBJ2-5; unclear D gene. The germline CDR1 and CDR2 sequences are SEHNR and FQNEAQ (reference sequence). The CDR3 consists of 15 residues. With 0 bases removed from V and 5 bases from J, the gap between germline ends came to 13 bases. DNA for the CDR3: TGTGCCAGCAGCTTAGCGGAAGGGCCCGGCGAGACCCAGTACTTC. Residues: CASSLAEGPGETQYF.

The rearrangement uses TRBV4-1 and TRBJ2-5, with 11 bases fitting TRBD1. CDR3 length: 13 residues. V dropped 4 bases and J dropped 11; count of bases not matched to a gene: 6. Germline V lookup: CDR1 MGHRA, CDR2 YSYEKL. The CDR3 loop reads CASSREGTGGQYF. The CDR3 nucleotides read TGCGCCAGCAGCCGGGAGGGGACAGGGGGGCAGTACTTC.

Only a few counts were recorded for this clonotype. V is TRBV6-1 and J is TRBJ2-5, with a possible D match to TRBD1 (6 bases). The V end lost 4 bases, the J end lost 5 bases, and 14 bases lay between the germline ends. The V gene's germline CDR1 is MNHNS and CDR2 SASEGT. The CDR3 has 14 amino acids. The CDR3, as DNA: TGTGCCAGCAGTGCGGGCAGGGGTTGGGAGACCCAGTACTTC. Residues: CASSAGRGWETQYF.

Comments on this clonotype: An end of the junction does not agree with germline; a read error may underlie this. This chain joins TRBV12-3 or TRBV12-4 and TRBJ2-3; possible D gene TRBD2, 6 bases. The CDR3 sequence is 15 residues long. As DNA, the CDR3 is TGCGCCAGCGGGCTCCGGGGAAGCGCGACAGATACGCAGTATTTT. The encoded protein is CASGLRGSATDTQYF.

CDR3 sequence: CSASASSGANVLTF. CDR3 nucleotides: TGCAGTGCTAGTGCCAGCTCTGGGGCCAACGTCCTGACTTTC. The J gene is TRBJ2-6, the V gene TRBV20-1, with D hard to call. The germline gives CDR1 DFQATT, CDR2 SNEGSKA (reference sequence). V gave up 3 bases and J gave up 0 bases, with 6 bases separating them. The CDR3 contains 14 residues.

This clonotype has just a few counts. The chain recombines TRBV21-1 with TRBJ1-4; the tabulated D call, TRBD1, remains unverified against the DNA. TRBV21-1 is reported as a pseudogene. This CDR3 spans 14 amino acids. CDR3 amino acids: CASIGQGRNEKLFF. CDR3 coding DNA: TGTGCCAGCATCGGACAGGGACGCAATGAAAAACTGTTTTTT.

The V call is TRBV5-6, the J call TRBJ2-7; 10 nucleotides agree with TRBD1. Germline trimming cut 4 bases from V and 0 bases from J; bases unmatched to any gene: 13. Germline CDR1 SGHDT, CDR2 YYEEEE. The CDR3 spans 18 residues. The CDR3 reads CASSLGPDGTGVSYEQYF. As DNA, the CDR3 is TGTGCCAGCAGCCTTGGGCCTGATGGGACAGGGGTCTCCTACGAGCAGTACTTC.

The CDR3 sequence: CSGAGQADHYTF. The CDR3 bases are TGCAGTGGTGCTGGACAGGCCGATCACTACACCTTC. V gene TRBV20-1 combines with J gene TRBJ1-2; 7 bases are shared with TRBD1. The CDR3 consists of 12 residues. Germline assignment: CDR1 DFQATT and CDR2 SNEGSKA (reference sequence). The junction had 12 bases not matched to a gene; V was cut back by 7 bases and J by 10 bases.

Turning to this clonotype: A read error may account for a junction end that differs from germline. The chain has TRBV6-2 or TRBV6-3 and TRBJ1-1; D is perhaps TRBD1 (5 bases). The CDR3 is 16 residues long. Germline V lookup: CDR1 MNHEY, CDR2 SVGEGT. This chain's CDR3 is CAGSYGRGKPNTEAFF. The CDR3 DNA follows: TGTGCCGGCAGTTACGGAAGGGGCAAACCGAACACTGAAGCTTTCTTT.

The chain recombines TRBV12-5 with TRBJ2-3; D call uncertain. The V gene lost 2 bases and the J gene lost 2 bases, with 2 bases spanning the gap. CDR1 LGHNT and CDR2 FRNRAP come from the germline V gene. CDR3 length: 12 amino acids. The chain's CDR3 is CASGLSTDTQYF. Written as DNA, the CDR3 is TGTGCTAGTGGTTTGTCCACAGATACGCAGTATTTT.

This chain links TRBV5-1 with TRBJ2-3; D not certain. Germline CDR1 is SGHRS and CDR2 is YFSETQ. V was pared by 2 bases and J by 0 bases, with 10 bases between. The CDR3 loop spans 15 amino acids. CDR3 sequence (DNA): TGCGCCAGCAGCTTTGAACAGCCTAGCACAGATACGCAGTATTTT. This translates into CASSFEQPSTDTQYF.

The chain carries TRBV3-1 and TRBJ2-1; the D is unclear. Per the germline V gene, CDR1 is LGHDT and CDR2 is YNNKEL (reference sequence). This CDR3 is 18 amino acids long. The ends were cut back, 0 bases at V and 1 base at J, with 16 bases in the middle. The CDR3 region has the DNA TGTGCCAGCAGCCAAGATAGGTTGGGCTATCGATCCTACAATGAGCAGTTCTTC. It codes for CASSQDRLGYRSYNEQFF.

The rearrangement uses TRBV3-1 and TRBJ2-3; D perhaps matches TRBD1 (6 bases). The CDR3 sequence is 14 residues long. Trimming cost V 5 bases and J 4 bases, with 13 bases left between them. Per germline, CDR1 LGHDT and CDR2 YNNKEL (reference sequence). CDR3 coding DNA: TGTGCCAGCAGCACGACAGGTGGAGCAGATACGCAGTATTTT. Residues: CASSTTGGADTQYF.

The chain recombines TRBV27 with TRBJ2-1, with D possibly TRBD2 on 7 matching bases. The CDR3 length is 16 residues. The germline gives CDR1 MNHEY, CDR2 SMNVEV (reference sequence). Trimming shortened V by 7 bases and J by 3 bases, and 19 bases separated the two germline ends. The CDR3 region is CASTPRGGGRYNEQFF. The CDR3 DNA sequence: TGTGCCAGCACCCCAAGGGGGGGAGGACGCTACAATGAGCAGTTCTTC.

The genes are TRBV18 and TRBJ1-2; 12 nucleotides line up with TRBD1. Germline V gene data show CDR1 as KGHSH and CDR2 as LQKENI. The CDR3 has 15 residues. V was pared by 3 bases and J by 7 bases, with 6 bases of the junction left unmatched. CDR3 sequence (DNA): TGTGCCAGCTCACCTTCCGGGACAGGGGGCGGTGGCTACACCTTC. It yields the protein CASSPSGTGGGGYTF.